The 19 T cell receptor beta chains below were found in one sample sequenced in a study of T cell changes during pregnancy in multiple sclerosis. Sequencing was performed with immunoSEQ multiplex PCR; in TCRdb, only in-frame clones are kept and a portion is missing. Found here are about 17,000 clones, about 83% of them singletons; the top ten hold less than 12%. This sample comprised CD8+ T cells from peripheral blood mononuclear cells, obtained in the second trimester of pregnancy. All receptors come from a female donor in good health, enrolled as a control in a pregnancy study.

The V gene is TRBV25-1, the J gene TRBJ1-6; the D is unclear. V lost 4 bases to trimming and J lost 9 bases, with 10 bases between them. Germline CDR1 and CDR2: MGHDK and SYGVNS. The CDR3 length is 13 residues. CDR3 amino acids: CASSAGEVSPLHF. CDR3 sequence (DNA): TGTGCCAGCAGTGCGGGAGAAGTTTCACCCCTCCACTTT. The full variable domain, rest sourced from reference TRBV25-1 and TRBJ1-6, is EADIYQTPRYLVIGTGKKITLECSQTMGHDKMYWYQQDPGMELHLIHYSYGVNSTEKGDLSSESTVSRIRTEHFPLTLESARPSHTSQYLCASSAGEVSPLHFGNGTRLTVT.

The CDR3 DNA reads as TGTGCCAGCAGCGTAGGCGGGGGGGGCGGCAATCAGCCCCAGCATTTT. It is translated as CASSVGGGGGNQPQHF. The V gene is TRBV9, the J gene TRBJ1-5; perhaps TRBD1 as D (6 bases). The V and J ends lost 0 bases and 2 bases respectively, with 12 bases between them. CDR3 length: 16 amino acids. Germline V gives CDR1 SGDLS, CDR2 YYNGEE.

The chain's CDR3 is CASGDTGGENIQYF. CDR3 bases: TGTGCTAGTGGTGATACAGGGGGAGAAAACATTCAGTACTTC. This sequence joins TRBV12-5 and TRBJ2-4; 8 bases map to TRBD1. The V and J ends lost 5 bases and 5 bases, in that order; junction bases with no gene match: 5. The germline CDR1 and CDR2 sequences are LGHNT and FRNRAP. This CDR3 has 14 residues.

The CDR3 reads CASSWVEGQTEAFF. The CDR3, as DNA: TGTGCCAGCAGCTGGGTAGAGGGCCAGACTGAAGCTTTCTTT. The chain couples TRBV5-5 to TRBJ1-1; D ambiguous. This CDR3 region has 14 residues. Deletions cut 3 bases from V and 5 bases from J, with 14 bases between. CDR1 is SGHKS and CDR2 is YYEKEE in the germline V gene (reference sequence). Full variable domain (rest looked up from reference TRBV5-5 and TRBJ1-1): DAGVTQSPTHLIKTRGQQVTLRCSPISGHKSVSWYQQVLGQGPQFIFQYYEKEERGRGNFPDRFSARQFPNYSSELNVNALLLGDSALYLCASSWVEGQTEAFFGQGTRLTVV.

The chain uses TRBV4-1 and TRBJ1-2; D call uncertain. This CDR3 is 15 amino acids long. V lost 0 bases and J 2 bases, leaving 10 bases between the germline ends. Germline V gene data show CDR1 as MGHRA and CDR2 as YSYEKL. The CDR3 DNA is TGCGCCAGCAGCCAAGATCGGAGGGCAAACTATGGCTACACCTTC. This gives the protein CASSQDRRANYGYTF.

The chain couples TRBV29-1 to TRBJ2-5, with 12 bases fitting TRBD2. Per the germline V gene, CDR1 is SQVTM and CDR2 is ANQGSEA. V lost 6 bases and J lost 8; bases outside the gene matches: 7. The CDR3 loop spans 13 amino acids. Written as DNA, the CDR3 is TGCAGCGTGGGGACTAGCGGGTCGGGCACCCAGTACTTC. This encodes CSVGTSGSGTQYF.

The chain employs TRBV9 and TRBJ2-3; D may be TRBD1 (6 bases). Deletions cut 3 bases from V and 0 bases from J, with 20 bases between. Germline V gene data show CDR1 as SGDLS and CDR2 as YYNGEE. The CDR3 runs 18 residues. The CDR3 DNA follows: TGTGCCAGCAGCGCTTCTTGGACAGCCGCGTCTAGCACAGATACGCAGTATTTT. Translation gives CASSASWTAASSTDTQYF.

This chain joins TRBV4-3 and TRBJ2-5, with 9 bases matching TRBD2. The CDR3 has 18 residues. The V gene end was trimmed by 0 bases and the J gene end by 10 bases; junction bases not matched to a gene: 18. The germline V gene encodes CDR1 LGHNA and CDR2 YSLEER. The CDR3 bases are TGCGCCAGCAGCCAAGAATACCATCCTAGCGGGGAGCCTCGTGGCCAGTACTTC. This sequence encodes CASSQEYHPSGEPRGQYF.

In DNA form, the CDR3 reads TGCGCCAGCAGCCAAGAGCCCACCGCCGCGGGGGCCCTCCACAATGAGCAGTTCTTC. Its protein product is CASSQEPTAAGALHNEQFF. This chain uses TRBV4-3 with TRBJ2-1, with D perhaps matching TRBD2 (7 bases). From germline, CDR1 is LGHNA and CDR2 YSLEER. The CDR3 is made up of 19 amino acids. Trimming stripped 0 bases from V and 5 bases from J, with 23 bases between.

This chain uses TRBV4-3 with TRBJ2-3, with 7 nucleotides matching TRBD2. CDR3 length: 15 residues. The ends lost 1 base at V and 5 bases at J; junction bases unmatched: 6. Germline values: CDR1 LGHNA, CDR2 YSLEER. The CDR3 sequence: CASSQGGGGLDTQYF. The CDR3 DNA sequence: TGCGCCAGCAGCCAAGGAGGCGGGGGTCTAGATACGCAGTATTTT.

The V gene is TRBV28, the J gene TRBJ2-3, with 7 positions matching TRBD1. V trimming: 5 bases; J trimming: 1 base; junction bases outside the gene matches: 3. CDR1 MDHEN and CDR2 SYDVKM come from the germline V gene. The length of the CDR3 is 14 residues. CDR3 sequence reads: CASSHGQGTDTQYF. In DNA form, the CDR3 reads TGTGCCAGCAGTCACGGACAGGGCACAGATACGCAGTATTTT.

The rearrangement joins TRBV19 to TRBJ1-2, with TRBD1 as a possible D gene (6 bases). This CDR3 has 11 amino acids. The V gene lost 10 bases and the J gene lost 7 bases, with 13 bases spanning the gap. Germline V CDR1 and CDR2: LNHDA, SQIVND (reference sequence). This CDR3 is CATQTGGGYTF. CDR3 nucleotide sequence: TGTGCCACGCAGACAGGAGGTGGCTACACCTTC. Complete variable domain (other parts from reference TRBV19 and TRBJ1-2): DGGITQSPKYLFRKEGQNVTLSCEQNLNHDAMYWYRQDPGQGLRLIYYSQIVNDFQKGDIAEGYSVSREKKESFPLTVTSAQKNPTAFYLCATQTGGGYTFGSGTRLTVV.

The chain couples TRBV7-3 to TRBJ1-1, with TRBD1 as a possible D gene (5 bases). The CDR3 extends over 14 amino acids. Germline CDR1 SGHTA, CDR2 FQGTGA. V was pared by 1 base and J by 6 bases, with 12 bases between. Written as DNA, the CDR3 is TGTGCCAGCAGCTTAATAGCGGGGGGTCCTGAAGCTTTCTTT. It specifies CASSLIAGGPEAFF.

The chain uses TRBV27 and TRBJ1-5, with TRBD1 identical over 7 bases. The CDR3 is 15 residues long. Germline CDR1 MNHEY, CDR2 SMNVEV (reference sequence). The trim removed 5 bases at V and 3 bases at J, leaving 7 bases unmatched. CDR3 residues: CASSLSGTDNQPQHF. DNA of the CDR3: TGTGCCAGCAGTCTCTCCGGGACAGACAATCAGCCCCAGCATTTT.

The sample holds one count of this clone. The chain uses TRBV29-1 and TRBJ1-2; 7 bases align to TRBD1. V lost 3 bases, J lost 7 bases, and 5 bases stayed unmatched. CDR3 length: 12 amino acids. Germline-derived CDR1 and CDR2 are SQVTM and ANQGSEA. The CDR3 sequence is CSVDGGGSGYTF. The CDR3 DNA sequence: TGCAGCGTTGACGGAGGGGGCAGTGGCTACACCTTC.

This chain connects TRBV4-2 to TRBJ2-6, with TRBD2 matching over 7 bases. Germline V CDR1 and CDR2: LGHNA, YNFKEQ. With V trimmed by 5 bases and J by 0 bases, 4 bases remained unmatched. The CDR3 is 16 residues long. CDR3 protein: CASSGGVGSGANVLTF. DNA of the CDR3: TGTGCCAGCAGCGGGGGGGTAGGCTCTGGGGCCAACGTCCTGACTTTC.

The rearrangement joins TRBV4-3 to TRBJ1-5, with 9 bases lining up with TRBD1. Trimming took 1 base from V and 6 from J; bases not matched to a gene: 4. This CDR3 comprises 15 residues. The germline V gene has CDR1 LGHNA and CDR2 YSLEER. DNA for the CDR3: TGCGCCAGCAGCCAAGGGGGACAGGGCGGTCAGCCCCAGCATTTT. It specifies CASSQGGQGGQPQHF.

The chain recombines TRBV4-2 with TRBJ1-4; 10 bases align to TRBD1. The junction had 6 bases not matched to a gene; V was cut back by 2 bases and J by 6 bases. This CDR3 region has 16 residues. The germline V gene encodes CDR1 LGHNA and CDR2 YNFKEQ. CDR3 region: CASSQYDRGQYEKLFF. The CDR3 DNA sequence: TGTGCCAGCAGCCAATACGACAGGGGGCAGTATGAAAAACTGTTTTTT.

The V call is TRBV5-4, the J call TRBJ2-7; 10 nucleotides agree with TRBD1. This CDR3 comprises 15 residues. The germline V gene encodes CDR1 SGHNT and CDR2 YYREEE (reference sequence). V shed 4 bases, J shed 5 bases, and the junction held 9 bases outside the gene matches. The CDR3 region is CASSVRTGGIHEQYF. CDR3 in DNA: TGTGCCAGCAGCGTGAGGACAGGGGGTATCCACGAGCAGTACTTC.